This note documents a single TCR beta chain sequence. What it binds is unknown. These data originate in a study of OX40 agonist ivuxolimab in advanced cancers. About the research overall: Each dose-escalation patient presented with hepatocellular carcinoma, melanoma, renal cell or head and neck cancer. General study points: The mean number of expanded clones was higher in CD8+ T cells than in CD4+. Both blood CD4+ and CD8+ T cells showed clonal growth by week 6 at 0.1 to 3.0 mg/kg.

Produced via immunoSEQ multiplex PCR; TCRdb's table is partial and in-frame only. In the table there are about 62,000 clones, around 84% of which are singletons. CDR1 and CDR2 from the germline V gene are SQVTM and ANQGSEA. CDR3 size: 13 residues. The V end was cut by 6 bases, the J end by 3 bases, with 14 bases between. The chain recombines TRBV29-1 with TRBJ1-1; D is undetermined. Sample: CD4+ or CD8+ T cells sorted from blood, taken in a trial of the OX40 agonist ivuxolimab. This receptor was taken from an adult with an advanced solid tumor such as melanoma, head and neck, liver or kidney cancer. The CDR3 here is CSVPGPGDTEAFF. As DNA, the CDR3 is TGCAGCGTGCCGGGTCCTGGAGACACTGAAGCTTTCTTT. Based on the CDR3 plus reference TRBV29-1 and TRBJ1-1, the full variable domain is SAVISQKPSRDICQRGTSLTIQCQVDSQVTMMFWYRQQPGQSLTLIATANQGSEATYESGFVIDKFPISRPNLTFSTLTVSNMSPEDSSIYLCSVPGPGDTEAFFGQGTRLTVV.